Listed below are T cell receptor beta chains from one sample, sequenced in a study of spatial heterogeneity in lung cancer. TCRdb re-analysed the 5' RACE reads in MiXCR, keeping a single row per CDR3 protein. The data show about 90,000 distinct CDR3 sequences, approximately 8.9% seen once. Material: PBMCs, obtained at surgery. Every receptor here comes from a male donor with early-stage non-small cell lung cancer. CDR3s include the opening cysteine and the closing phenylalanine or tryptophan. A D gene is named only where the DNA matches it firmly. Clone sizes are given selectively: once, few, many, or a class where the clone is expanded.

V	J	size	D	DNA	CDR3
TRBV5-5	TRBJ2-3	NA	NA	TGTGCCAGCAGCTTGCAGGGGATAACAGATACGCAGTATTTT	CASSLQGITDTQYF
TRBV5-1	TRBJ2-2	many	TRBD2	TGCGCCAGCAGCGCGAAAGGTAGCGGGGTAACGAACACCGGGGAGCTGTTTTTT	CASSAKGSGVTNTGELFF
TRBV20-1	TRBJ2-7	NA	TRBD2	TGCAGTGCTAGTCCCGGGACTAGCGTACCCTACGAGCAGTACTTC	CSASPGTSVPYEQYF
TRBV28	TRBJ2-3	many	TRBD1	TGTGCCAGCAGCAGCCGACAGGGAAAGACAGATACGCAGTATTTT	CASSSRQGKTDTQYF
TRBV18	TRBJ2-7	many	NA	TGTGCCAGCTCACCAACAGTAACCGACTACGAGCAGTACTTC	CASSPTVTDYEQYF
TRBV29-1	TRBJ1-1	many	NA	TGCAGCGTTGAAGATAGGGGACTGACGAACACTGAAGCTTTCTTT	CSVEDRGLTNTEAFF
TRBV6-1	TRBJ1-3	many	TRBD1	TGTGCCAGCAGAGGGGACAGGGTGTACTCTGGAAACACCATATATTTT	CASRGDRVYSGNTIYF
TRBV2	TRBJ1-6	few	TRBD1	TGTGCCAGCAGGAGCGAGACAGGGAACGGAGCACCCCTCCACTTT	CASRSETGNGAPLHF
TRBV20-1	TRBJ2-5	many	NA	TGCAGTGCCCGCTCCGGGACTTCCCAAGAGACCCAGTACTTC	CSARSGTSQETQYF
TRBV4-2	TRBJ2-3	few	TRBD2	TGTGCCAGCAGCCAAGATAGCGGGGGTGTGACAGATACGCAGTATTTT	CASSQDSGGVTDTQYF
TRBV30	TRBJ2-7	many	NA	TGTGCCTGGAGTGAGGGGTCCGGCCCCTACGAGCAGTACTTC	CAWSEGSGPYEQYF
TRBV20-1	TRBJ1-4	few	NA	TGCAGTGCTACAGTCCTTAATGAAAAACTGTTTTTT	CSATVLNEKLFF
TRBV5-1	TRBJ2-3	NA	TRBD1	TGCGCCAGCAGCCCGTCCCGGGACAGGTACACGCAGTATTTT	CASSPSRDRYTQYF
TRBV3-1	TRBJ1-1	few	NA	TGTGCCAGCAGCATCCGGGACACAGAAGCTTTCTTT	CASSIRDTEAFF
TRBV7-2	TRBJ2-5	medium-sized	TRBD1	TGTGCCAGCAGCCATGACAGGGCTGTGGAGACCCAGTACTTC	CASSHDRAVETQYF
TRBV20-1	TRBJ1-6	many	NA	TGCAGTGTGGGTCCCTCCTATAATTCACCCCTCCACTTT	CSVGPSYNSPLHF
TRBV30	TRBJ1-2	NA	NA	TGTGCCTGGAGTGTAGACGGCTATGGCTACACCTTC	CAWSVDGYGYTF
TRBV29-1	TRBJ2-3	many	NA	TGCAGCGTTGCCGTTGACGGTAGCACAGATACGCAGTATTTT	CSVAVDGSTDTQYF
TRBV20-1	TRBJ2-3	many	NA	TGCAGTGCCCTTCAGACCAGGGACTTTAGCACAGATACGCAGTATTTT	CSALQTRDFSTDTQYF
TRBV7-2	TRBJ1-4	NA	NA	TGTGCCAGCAGCACGGGACGGGCTAATGAAAAACTGTTTTTT	CASSTGRANEKLFF
TRBV19	TRBJ2-3	many	NA	TGTGCCAGTAGCTCCCGGTGGAGCACAGATACGCAGTATTTT	CASSSRWSTDTQYF
TRBV10-3	TRBJ2-3	few	NA	TGTGCCATCAGCCGACCCTCGATGGGCACAGATACGCAGTATTTT	CAISRPSMGTDTQYF
TRBV7-3	TRBJ1-1	NA	NA	TGTGCCAGTTCGATCGGGGCGAACACTGAAGCTTTCTTT	CASSIGANTEAFF
TRBV5-1	TRBJ2-5	few	NA	TGCGCCAGCAGCCCCGTTCCGAGGCAGGGAAGGGAGACCCAGTACTTC	CASSPVPRQGRETQYF
TRBV7-9	TRBJ2-7	NA	NA	TGTGCCAGCAGCTTAGACACCTACGAGCAGTACTTC	CASSLDTYEQYF
TRBV11-2	TRBJ1-3	many	NA	TGTGCCACCCTTGCTGGAAACACCATATATTTT	CATLAGNTIYF
TRBV11-2	TRBJ2-7	NA	TRBD1	TGTGCCAGCAGCTTAACAGGGGGTCTGTACGAGCAGTACTTC	CASSLTGGLYEQYF
TRBV23-1	TRBJ2-7	few	NA	TGCGCCAGCAGTCAATCGACGGGACAAAGGGACGAGCAGTACTTC	CASSQSTGQRDEQYF
TRBV20-1	TRBJ1-1	many	NA	TGCAGTGCCAGGATGTTGAGGGCTTTCTTT	CSARMLRAFF
TRBV20-1	TRBJ1-2	many	NA	TGCAGTGCGGATCCCGGACAGACTCAATATGGCTACACCTTC	CSADPGQTQYGYTF
TRBV6-1	TRBJ1-3	once	NA	TGTGCCAGCAGTGAGTGGGCAGCTTCTGGAAACACCATATATTTT	CASSEWAASGNTIYF
TRBV6-2/TRBV6-3	TRBJ2-2	NA	NA	TGTGCCAGCAGTTGGACGGTTACCGGGGAGCTGTTTTTT	CASSWTVTGELFF
TRBV12-3/TRBV12-4	TRBJ2-2	many	NA	TGTGCCAGCAGCCCTGGACAGACCGGGGAGCTGTTTTTT	CASSPGQTGELFF
TRBV2	TRBJ1-2	NA	TRBD1	TGTGCCAGCAGTTGGGACAGCGGAGGGGTCTATGGCTACACCTTC	CASSWDSGGVYGYTF
TRBV5-1	TRBJ1-2	NA	NA	TGCGCCAGCAGCTTTTCGGACATTAATGGCTACACCTTC	CASSFSDINGYTF
TRBV18	TRBJ2-7	few	NA	TGTGCCAGCTCACCACAAGGGGCCGAGCAGTACTTC	CASSPQGAEQYF
TRBV18	TRBJ1-2	many	NA	TGTGCCAGCTCACCCCTCGATGGTGGCTACACCTTC	CASSPLDGGYTF
TRBV7-2	TRBJ1-5	NA	NA	TGTGCCAGCAGCTTAGCGGGGCCGGCTAATCAGCCCCAGCATTTT	CASSLAGPANQPQHF
TRBV29-1	TRBJ2-2	many	TRBD1	TGCAGCGTTGTACAGGGGGGCACCGGGGAGCTGTTTTTT	CSVVQGGTGELFF
TRBV7-9	TRBJ2-4	few	NA	TGTGCCAGCAGCTTAGAGGGGACTCAAAACATTCAGTACTTC	CASSLEGTQNIQYF
TRBV18	TRBJ2-7	NA	TRBD2	TGTGCCAGCTCGGCGAGGTCAGCGGGAGTTTACGAGCAGTACTTC	CASSARSAGVYEQYF
TRBV7-3	TRBJ2-3	NA	NA	TGTGCCAGCAGCCCGACGGGGCAAGCGCAGTATTTT	CASSPTGQAQYF
TRBV9	TRBJ2-7	NA	NA	TGTGCCAGCAGCGTAGCAGAGGGTATCTACGAGCAGTACTTC	CASSVAEGIYEQYF